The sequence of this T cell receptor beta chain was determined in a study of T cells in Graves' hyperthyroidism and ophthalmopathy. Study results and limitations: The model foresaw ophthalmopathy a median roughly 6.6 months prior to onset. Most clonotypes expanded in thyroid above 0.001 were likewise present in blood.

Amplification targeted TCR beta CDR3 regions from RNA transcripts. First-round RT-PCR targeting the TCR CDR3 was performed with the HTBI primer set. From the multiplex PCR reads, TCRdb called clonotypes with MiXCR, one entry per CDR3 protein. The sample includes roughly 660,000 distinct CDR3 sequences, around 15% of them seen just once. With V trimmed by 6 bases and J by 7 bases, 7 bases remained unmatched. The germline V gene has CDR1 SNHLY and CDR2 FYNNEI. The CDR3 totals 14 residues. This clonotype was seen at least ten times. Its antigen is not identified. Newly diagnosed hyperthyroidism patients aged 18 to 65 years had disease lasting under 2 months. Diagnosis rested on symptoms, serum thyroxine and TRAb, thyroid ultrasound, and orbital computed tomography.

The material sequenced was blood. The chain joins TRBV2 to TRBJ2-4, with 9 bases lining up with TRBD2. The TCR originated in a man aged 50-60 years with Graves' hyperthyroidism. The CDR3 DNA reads TGTGCCAGCAGGAGCGGACTAGCGTTGAACATTCAGTACTTC. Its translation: CASRSGLALNIQYF.